One and the same sample provided the 16 T cell receptor beta chains below, sequenced in a study of radiotherapy plus CTLA-4 blockade in lung cancer. TCRdb keeps only in-frame clones here, not all; method: immunoSEQ multiplex PCR. The sample comprises 80,000 to 100,000 clones, around 83% of which are singletons, and nearly 3.5% rests with the top ten. The sequences come from peripheral blood, collected from a patient treated with radiotherapy plus ipilimumab. The receptors shown here come from a human donor with non-small cell lung cancer who had a partial response to radiotherapy plus ipilimumab.

V and J are TRBV5-1 and TRBJ2-7, with TRBD2 identical over 9 bases. The CDR3 is 14 residues long. The germline CDR1 and CDR2 sequences are SGHRS and YFSETQ. V shed 0 bases, J shed 4 bases, and the junction held 2 bases outside the gene matches. The CDR3 DNA sequence: TGCGCCAGCAGCTTGGGTAGCGGGAGTTACGAGCAGTACTTC. It codes for CASSLGSGSYEQYF.

This clone was seen more than once but under ten times. This chain joins TRBV19 and TRBJ2-7; TRBD2 aligns across 10 bases. V shed 2 bases, J shed 1 base, and the junction held 5 bases outside the gene matches. The germline V gene has CDR1 LNHDA and CDR2 SQIVND (reference sequence). The length of the CDR3 is 16 residues. CDR3 sequence reads: CASSISPSGSSYEQYF. In DNA, the CDR3 is TGTGCCAGTAGTATATCGCCTAGCGGGAGTTCCTACGAGCAGTACTTC.

V is TRBV12-2 and J is TRBJ1-4; TRBD1 is the table's D call, not checked against the DNA. TRBV12-2 constitutes a pseudogene. This CDR3 has 17 amino acids. CDR3 amino acids: CASRLLPGPIANEKLFF. The CDR3, as DNA: TGTGCAAGTCGCTTATTGCCAGGGCCTATCGCTAATGAAAAACTGTTTTTT.

This clone was seen repeatedly, ten times or more. The chain combines TRBV19 with TRBJ2-2; possible D gene TRBD2, 5 bases. CDR1 is LNHDA and CDR2 is SQIVND in the germline V gene (reference sequence). Trimming left V 1 base short and J 4 bases short, with 10 bases between. CDR3 size: 15 residues. CDR3 coding DNA: TGTGCCAGTAGTATAGCTCGGAGGTCCACCGGGGAGCTGTTTTTT. Amino acid sequence: CASSIARRSTGELFF.

The genes are TRBV5-1 and TRBJ1-1; D possibly corresponds to TRBD1 (5 bases). CDR1 is SGHRS and CDR2 is YFSETQ in the germline V gene. This CDR3 is 15 amino acids long. The germline V and J ends were trimmed by 4 bases and 1 base, with 14 bases remaining between them. CDR3 protein: CASSAAGGRNTEAFF. The CDR3 DNA sequence: TGCGCCAGCAGCGCCGCCGGGGGACGGAACACTGAAGCTTTCTTT.

The sample holds one count of this clone. The chain employs TRBV6-4 and TRBJ2-6; 9 bases line up with TRBD2. The germline V gene encodes CDR1 MRHNA and CDR2 SNTAGT. The CDR3 loop spans 18 amino acids. V lost 0 bases and J lost 0; bases outside the gene matches: 3. CDR3 in amino acids: CASSDSPSGDSGANVLTF. CDR3 nucleotide sequence: TGTGCCAGCAGTGACTCCCCTAGCGGGGACTCTGGGGCCAACGTCCTGACTTTC.

This sequence joins TRBV21-1 and TRBJ2-4; TRBD1, the D gene given by the table, was not confirmed from the DNA. TRBV21-1 counts as a pseudogene. The CDR3 covers 17 residues. In nucleotides, the CDR3 is TGTGCCAGCAGAACTCTGACAGGGGGGGCGGCCAAAAACATTCAGTACTTC. Translation gives CASRTLTGGAAKNIQYF.

This chain joins TRBV19 and TRBJ2-5; the D gene is possibly TRBD1 (6 bases). V gave up 2 bases and J gave up 4 bases, with 11 bases separating them. The CDR3 totals 14 residues. CDR1 is LNHDA, CDR2 SQIVND, per germline (reference sequence). CDR3 DNA: TGTGCCAGTAGTATAACAGGGCCTCGAGAGACCCAGTACTTC. It encodes CASSITGPRETQYF.

CDR3 nucleotide sequence: TGTGCCAGCAGTTCCAGCGGGGCTACGAACACCGGGGAGCTGTTTTTT. It translates to CASSSSGATNTGELFF. This chain connects TRBV28 to TRBJ2-2; 7 bases line up with TRBD2. The CDR3 is 16 residues long. Trimming at V came to 4 bases and at J to 0 bases, leaving 5 bases not matched to a gene. The germline V gene has CDR1 MDHEN and CDR2 SYDVKM. The variable domain in full, completed from reference TRBV28 and TRBJ2-2, reads DVKVTQSSRYLVKRTGEKVFLECVQDMDHENMFWYRQDPGLGLRLIYFSYDVKMKEKGDIPEGYSVSREKKERFSLILESASTNQTSMYLCASSSSGATNTGELFFGEGSRLTVL.

This chain's CDR3 is CASSLAGTGGNIQYF. Here the CDR3 DNA reads TGTGCCAGCAGCTTAGCCGGGACAGGGGGAAACATTCAGTACTTC. V is TRBV7-2 and J is TRBJ2-4, with 11 bases identical to TRBD1. With 0 bases clipped from V and 6 bases from J, the junction kept 1 base outside the gene matches. The CDR3 has 15 residues. CDR1 is SGHTA, CDR2 FQGNSA, per germline.

V is TRBV5-7 and J is TRBJ1-2; D uncertain. Being an ORF, TRBV5-7 has a function that is uncertain. Trimming pared 4 bases from V and 8 bases from J, leaving 9 bases between. The CDR3 runs to 11 residues. CDR3 in amino acids: CASSLGPGYTF. The CDR3 DNA is TGTGCCAGCAGCCTGGGTCCAGGCTACACCTTC.

This clone turned up a few times. J is TRBJ1-5 and V is TRBV28, with 7 bases lining up with TRBD1. The CDR3 runs 15 residues. The V gene's germline CDR1 is MDHEN and CDR2 SYDVKM. Losses at the gene ends were 6 bases for V and 0 bases for J; bases not matched to a gene: 5. CDR3: CASSAGQLSNQPQHF. CDR3 DNA: TGTGCCAGCAGCGCGGGACAGCTTAGCAATCAGCCCCAGCATTTT.

The chain combines TRBV7-2 with TRBJ2-4, with TRBD1 identical over 7 bases. CDR3 size: 16 residues. V gave up 5 bases and J gave up 0 bases; unmatched junction bases: 7. Germline V lookup: CDR1 SGHTA, CDR2 FQGNSA. This CDR3 reads CASSPGQPLAKNIQYF. Written as DNA, the CDR3 is TGTGCCAGCAGCCCGGGACAGCCATTAGCCAAAAACATTCAGTACTTC.

Concerning this clone itself: The same CDR3 arises from other DNA sequences in this sample as well. The J gene is TRBJ2-1, the V gene TRBV7-8; maybe TRBD1 (5 bases). Germline CDR1 and CDR2: SGHVS and FQNEAQ. The CDR3 has 15 amino acids. V was trimmed by 1 base and J by 9 bases, leaving 16 bases between them. The CDR3 nucleotides read TGTGCCAGCAGCTTAGAGGGTCAGGGAAGGGGTGAGCAGTTCTTC. Translating it yields CASSLEGQGRGEQFF.

This clone was detected a few times. This rearrangement joins TRBV27 to TRBJ1-5; D unresolved. V dropped 3 bases and J dropped 7 bases, with 7 bases sitting between them. From germline, CDR1 is MNHEY and CDR2 SMNVEV (reference sequence). There are 12 residues in the CDR3. The CDR3 is CASSFRGQPQHF. Here the CDR3 DNA reads TGTGCCAGCAGTTTTCGGGGACAGCCCCAGCATTTT.

V usage is TRBV6-1 and J usage is TRBJ1-1; 10 bases match TRBD1. V trimming: 0 bases; J trimming: 10 bases; junction bases outside the gene matches: 5. CDR1 and CDR2 from the germline V gene are MNHNS and SASEGT. CDR3 length equals 14 residues. CDR3 loop: CASSEAPDRGLAFF. CDR3 coding DNA: TGTGCCAGCAGTGAAGCCCCGGACAGGGGGTTAGCTTTCTTT.